The TCR beta chain under discussion was sequenced for a study of identical twins. V shed 3 bases, J shed 4 bases, and the junction held 7 bases outside the gene matches. Germline CDR1 SNHLY, CDR2 FYNNEI. CDR3 length: 16 amino acids. This clonotype has just a few counts. TCRdb reanalysed the 5' RACE reads using MiXCR and keeps one entry per CDR3 protein. The table shows hundreds of thousands of distinct CDR3 sequences, with 6.5% to 9% occurring only once. This sample was shared with a second study, whose subject was yellow fever vaccine responses in identical twins.

The sample was CD8+ T cells sorted from blood. The chain carries TRBV2 and TRBJ2-1, with TRBD2 matching 9 bases. This receptor was obtained from a woman between 18 and 30 years old in good health. CDR3 DNA sequence: TGTGCCAGCAGTGATCCGACTAGCGGACCGTACAATGAGCAGTTCTTC. This encodes CASSDPTSGPYNEQFF.